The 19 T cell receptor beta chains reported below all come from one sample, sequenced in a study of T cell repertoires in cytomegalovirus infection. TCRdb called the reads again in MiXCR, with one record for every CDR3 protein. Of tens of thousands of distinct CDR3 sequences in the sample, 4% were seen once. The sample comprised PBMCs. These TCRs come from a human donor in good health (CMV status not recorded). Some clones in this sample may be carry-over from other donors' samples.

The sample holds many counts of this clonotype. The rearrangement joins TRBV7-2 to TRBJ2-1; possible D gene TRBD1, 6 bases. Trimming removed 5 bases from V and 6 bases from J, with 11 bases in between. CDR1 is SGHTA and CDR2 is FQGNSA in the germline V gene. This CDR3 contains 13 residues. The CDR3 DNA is TGTGCCAGCAGCGGCAACAGGGCCAATGAGCAGTTCTTC. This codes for CASSGNRANEQFF.

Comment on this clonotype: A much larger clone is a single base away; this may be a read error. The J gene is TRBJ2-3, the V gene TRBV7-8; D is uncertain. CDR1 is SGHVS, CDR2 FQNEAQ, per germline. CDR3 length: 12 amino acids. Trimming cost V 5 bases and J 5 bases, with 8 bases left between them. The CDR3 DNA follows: TGTGCCAGCAGCCCCAACATAGATACGCAGTATTTT. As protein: CASSPNIDTQYF. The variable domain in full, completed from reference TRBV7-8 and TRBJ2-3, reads GAGVSQSPRYKVAKRGQDVALRCDPISGHVSLFWYQQALGQGPEFLTYFQNEAQLDKSGLPSDRFFAERPEGSVSTLKIQRTQQEDSAVYLCASSPNIDTQYFGPGTRLTVL.

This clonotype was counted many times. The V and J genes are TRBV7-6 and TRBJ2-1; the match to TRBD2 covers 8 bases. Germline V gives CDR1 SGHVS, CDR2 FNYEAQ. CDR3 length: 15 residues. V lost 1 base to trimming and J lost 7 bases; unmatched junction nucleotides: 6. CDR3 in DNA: TGTGCCAGCAGCTTAGGGGGACTAGGTTTTAATGAGCAGTTCTTC. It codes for CASSLGGLGFNEQFF.

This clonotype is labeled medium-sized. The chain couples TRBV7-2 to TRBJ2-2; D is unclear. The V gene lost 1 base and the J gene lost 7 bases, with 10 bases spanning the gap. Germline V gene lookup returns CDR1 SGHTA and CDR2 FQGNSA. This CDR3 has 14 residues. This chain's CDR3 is CASSLGAGGGELFF. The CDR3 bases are TGTGCCAGCAGCTTAGGAGCCGGCGGCGGGGAGCTGTTTTTT.

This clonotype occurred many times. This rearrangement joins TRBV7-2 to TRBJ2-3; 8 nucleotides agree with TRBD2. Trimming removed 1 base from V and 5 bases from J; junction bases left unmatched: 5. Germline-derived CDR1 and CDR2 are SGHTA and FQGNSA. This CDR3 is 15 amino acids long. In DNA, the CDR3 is TGTGCCAGCAGCTTAGGGGGACTAGGACGAGATACGCAGTATTTT. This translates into CASSLGGLGRDTQYF.

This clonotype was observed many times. CDR3 protein: CASIPRGGQDTQYF. The CDR3 DNA follows: TGTGCCAGCATCCCCCGGGGGGGGCAAGATACGCAGTATTTT. V is TRBV12-3 or TRBV12-4 and J is TRBJ2-3; 8 bases align to TRBD2. With 7 bases clipped from V and 5 bases from J, the junction kept 8 bases outside the gene matches. CDR3 length: 14 residues.

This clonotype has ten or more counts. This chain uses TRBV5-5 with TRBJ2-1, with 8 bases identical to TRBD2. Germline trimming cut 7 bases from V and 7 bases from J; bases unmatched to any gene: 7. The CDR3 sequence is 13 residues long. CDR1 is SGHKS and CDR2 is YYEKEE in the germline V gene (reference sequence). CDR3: CASWTGGGNEQFF. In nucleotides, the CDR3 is TGTGCCAGCTGGACGGGGGGGGGGAATGAGCAGTTCTTC. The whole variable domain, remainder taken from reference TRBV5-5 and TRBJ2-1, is DAGVTQSPTHLIKTRGQQVTLRCSPISGHKSVSWYQQVLGQGPQFIFQYYEKEERGRGNFPDRFSARQFPNYSSELNVNALLLGDSALYLCASWTGGGNEQFFGPGTRLTVL.

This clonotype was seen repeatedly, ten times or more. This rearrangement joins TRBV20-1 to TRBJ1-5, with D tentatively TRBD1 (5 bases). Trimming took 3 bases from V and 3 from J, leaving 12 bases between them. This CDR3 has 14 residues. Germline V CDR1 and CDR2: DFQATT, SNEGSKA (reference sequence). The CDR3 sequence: CSASLGTVNQPQHF. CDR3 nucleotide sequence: TGCAGTGCTAGCCTTGGGACGGTCAATCAGCCCCAGCATTTT.

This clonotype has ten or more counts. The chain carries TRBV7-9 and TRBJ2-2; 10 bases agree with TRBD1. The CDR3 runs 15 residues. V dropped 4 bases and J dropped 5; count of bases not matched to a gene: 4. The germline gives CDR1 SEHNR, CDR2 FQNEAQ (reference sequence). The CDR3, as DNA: TGTGCCAGCAGCTACGACAGGGGGCGAACCGGGGAGCTGTTTTTT. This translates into CASSYDRGRTGELFF. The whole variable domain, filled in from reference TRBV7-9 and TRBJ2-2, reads DTGVSQNPRHKITKRGQNVTFRCDPISEHNRLYWYRQTLGQGPEFLTYFQNEAQLEKSRLLSDRFSAERPKGSFSTLEIQRTEQGDSAMYLCASSYDRGRTGELFFGEGSRLTVL.

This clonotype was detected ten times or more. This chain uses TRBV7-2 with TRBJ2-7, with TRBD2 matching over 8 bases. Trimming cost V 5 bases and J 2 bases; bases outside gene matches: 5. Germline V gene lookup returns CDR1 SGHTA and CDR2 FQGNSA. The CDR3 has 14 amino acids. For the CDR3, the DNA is TGTGCCAGCAGCCGCGGGGGGATTACCTACGAGCAGTACTTC. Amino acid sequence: CASSRGGITYEQYF.

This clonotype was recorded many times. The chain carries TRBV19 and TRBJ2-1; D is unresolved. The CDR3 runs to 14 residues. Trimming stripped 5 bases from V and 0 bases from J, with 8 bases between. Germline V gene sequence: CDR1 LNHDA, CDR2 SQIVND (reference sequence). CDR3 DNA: TGTGCCAGTAGTGTAACGGCCTCCTACAATGAGCAGTTCTTC. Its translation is CASSVTASYNEQFF. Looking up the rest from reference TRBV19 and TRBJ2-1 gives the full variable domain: DGGITQSPKYLFRKEGQNVTLSCEQNLNHDAMYWYRQDPGQGLRLIYYSQIVNDFQKGDIAEGYSVSREKKESFPLTVTSAQKNPTAFYLCASSVTASYNEQFFGPGTRLTVL.

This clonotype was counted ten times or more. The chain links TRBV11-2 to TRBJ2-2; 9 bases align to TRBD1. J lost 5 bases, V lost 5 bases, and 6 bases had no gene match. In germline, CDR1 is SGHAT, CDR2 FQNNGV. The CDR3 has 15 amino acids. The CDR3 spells CASSPGTGTTGELFF. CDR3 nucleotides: TGTGCCAGCAGCCCCGGGACAGGGACAACCGGGGAGCTGTTTTTT.

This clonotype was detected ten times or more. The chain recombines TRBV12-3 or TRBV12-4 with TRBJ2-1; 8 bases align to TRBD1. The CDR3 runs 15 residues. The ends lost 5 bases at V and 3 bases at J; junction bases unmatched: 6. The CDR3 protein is CASSPRQGYYNEQFF. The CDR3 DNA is TGTGCCAGCAGTCCAAGACAGGGGTACTACAATGAGCAGTTCTTC.

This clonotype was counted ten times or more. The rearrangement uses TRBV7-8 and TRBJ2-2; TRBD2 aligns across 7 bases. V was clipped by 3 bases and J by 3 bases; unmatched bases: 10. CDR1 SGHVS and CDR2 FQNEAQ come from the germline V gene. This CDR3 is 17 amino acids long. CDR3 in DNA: TGTGCCAGCAGCTTCGGGGGGTCTGGACGATACACCGGGGAGCTGTTTTTT. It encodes CASSFGGSGRYTGELFF.

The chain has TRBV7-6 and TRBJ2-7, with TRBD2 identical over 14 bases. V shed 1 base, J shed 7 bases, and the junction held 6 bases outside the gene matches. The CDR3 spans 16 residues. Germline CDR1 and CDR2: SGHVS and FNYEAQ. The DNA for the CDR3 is TGTGCCAGCAGCTTAGGACTAGCGGGAGGGGTAGGTGAGCAGTACTTC. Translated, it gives CASSLGLAGGVGEQYF.

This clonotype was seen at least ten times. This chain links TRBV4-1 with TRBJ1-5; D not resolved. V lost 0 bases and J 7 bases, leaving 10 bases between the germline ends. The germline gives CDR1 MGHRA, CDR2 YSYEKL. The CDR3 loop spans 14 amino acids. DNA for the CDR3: TGCGCCAGCAGCCAAGAAGTCGAGAGGCAGCCCCAGCATTTT. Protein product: CASSQEVERQPQHF.

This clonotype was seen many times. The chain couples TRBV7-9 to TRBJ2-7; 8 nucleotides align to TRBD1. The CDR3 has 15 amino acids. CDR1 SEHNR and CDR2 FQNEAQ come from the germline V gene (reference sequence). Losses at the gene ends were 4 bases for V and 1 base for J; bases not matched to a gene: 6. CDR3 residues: CASSYGQGGSYEQYF. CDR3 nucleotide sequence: TGTGCCAGCAGCTACGGACAGGGTGGATCCTACGAGCAGTACTTC.

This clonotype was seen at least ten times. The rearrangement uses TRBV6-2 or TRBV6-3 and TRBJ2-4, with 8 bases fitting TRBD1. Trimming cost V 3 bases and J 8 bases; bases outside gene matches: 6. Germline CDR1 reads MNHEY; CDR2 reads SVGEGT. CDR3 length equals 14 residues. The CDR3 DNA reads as TGTGCCAGCAGTTATACGGACAGGGTGGACATTCAGTACTTC. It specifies CASSYTDRVDIQYF.

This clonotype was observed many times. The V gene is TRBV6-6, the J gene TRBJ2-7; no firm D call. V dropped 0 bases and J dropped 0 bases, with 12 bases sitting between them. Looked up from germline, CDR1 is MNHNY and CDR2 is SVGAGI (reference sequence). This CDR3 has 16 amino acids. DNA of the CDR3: TGTGCCAGCAGTTACTCCTTTACAGCAAGCTCCTACGAGCAGTACTTC. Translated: CASSYSFTASSYEQYF.